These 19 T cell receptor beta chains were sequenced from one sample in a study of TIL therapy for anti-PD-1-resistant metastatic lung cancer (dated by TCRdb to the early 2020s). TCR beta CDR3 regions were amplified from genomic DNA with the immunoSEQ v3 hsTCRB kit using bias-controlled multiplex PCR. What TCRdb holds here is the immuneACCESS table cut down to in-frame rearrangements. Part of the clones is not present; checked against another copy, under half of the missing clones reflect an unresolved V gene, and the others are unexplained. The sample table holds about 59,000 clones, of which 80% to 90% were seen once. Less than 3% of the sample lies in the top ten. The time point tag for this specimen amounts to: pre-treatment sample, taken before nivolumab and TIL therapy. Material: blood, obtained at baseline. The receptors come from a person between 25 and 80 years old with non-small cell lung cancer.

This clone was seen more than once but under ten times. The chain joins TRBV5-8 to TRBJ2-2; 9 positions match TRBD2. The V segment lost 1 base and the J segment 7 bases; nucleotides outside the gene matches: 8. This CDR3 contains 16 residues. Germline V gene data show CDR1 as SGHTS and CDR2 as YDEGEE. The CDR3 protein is CASSLIRGRAFGELFF. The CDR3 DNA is TGTGCCAGCAGCTTGATTCGCGGGAGGGCCTTCGGGGAGCTGTTTTTT.

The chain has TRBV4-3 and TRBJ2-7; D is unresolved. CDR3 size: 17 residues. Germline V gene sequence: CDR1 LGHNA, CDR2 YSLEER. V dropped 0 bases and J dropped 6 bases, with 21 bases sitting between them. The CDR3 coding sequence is TGCGCCAGCAGCCAAGATGGGCGTGGGCCCAAAGGGTCCGAGCAGTACTTC. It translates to CASSQDGRGPKGSEQYF.

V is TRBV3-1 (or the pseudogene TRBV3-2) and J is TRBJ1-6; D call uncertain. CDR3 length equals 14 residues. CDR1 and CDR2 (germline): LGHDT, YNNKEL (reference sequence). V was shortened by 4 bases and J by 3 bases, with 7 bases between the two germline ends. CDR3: CASSLYGYNSPLHF. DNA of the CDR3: TGTGCCAGCAGCCTGTACGGCTATAATTCACCCCTCCACTTT.

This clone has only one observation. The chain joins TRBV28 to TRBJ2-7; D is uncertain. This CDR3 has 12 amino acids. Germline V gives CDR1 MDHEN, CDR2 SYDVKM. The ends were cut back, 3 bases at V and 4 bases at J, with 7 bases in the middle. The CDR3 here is CASSFSVYEQYF. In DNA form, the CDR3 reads TGTGCCAGCAGTTTCTCGGTGTACGAGCAGTACTTC.

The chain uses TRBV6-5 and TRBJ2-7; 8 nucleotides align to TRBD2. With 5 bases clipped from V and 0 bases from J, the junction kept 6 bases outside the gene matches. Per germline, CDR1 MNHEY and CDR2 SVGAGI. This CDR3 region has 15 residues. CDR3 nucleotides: TGTGCCAGCAGTCTTAGCGGGGTTCGCTCCTACGAGCAGTACTTC. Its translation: CASSLSGVRSYEQYF.

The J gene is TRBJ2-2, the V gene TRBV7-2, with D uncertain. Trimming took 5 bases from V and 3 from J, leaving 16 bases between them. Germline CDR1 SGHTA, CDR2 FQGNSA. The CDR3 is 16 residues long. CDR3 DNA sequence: TGTGCCAGCAGCCCCGACTCGGTTTGGGACACCGGGGAGCTGTTTTTT. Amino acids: CASSPDSVWDTGELFF.

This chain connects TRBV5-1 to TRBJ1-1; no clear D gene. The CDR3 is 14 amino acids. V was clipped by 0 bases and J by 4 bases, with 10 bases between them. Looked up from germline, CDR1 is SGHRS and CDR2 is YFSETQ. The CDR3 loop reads CASSLGFGGTEAFF. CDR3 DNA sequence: TGCGCCAGCAGCTTGGGATTCGGAGGCACTGAAGCTTTCTTT.

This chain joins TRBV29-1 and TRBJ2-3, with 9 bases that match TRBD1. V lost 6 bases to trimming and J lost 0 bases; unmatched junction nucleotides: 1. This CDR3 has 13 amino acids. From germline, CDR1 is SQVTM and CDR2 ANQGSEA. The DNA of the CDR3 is TGCAGCGTGACAGGGGGTAGCACAGATACGCAGTATTTT. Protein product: CSVTGGSTDTQYF.

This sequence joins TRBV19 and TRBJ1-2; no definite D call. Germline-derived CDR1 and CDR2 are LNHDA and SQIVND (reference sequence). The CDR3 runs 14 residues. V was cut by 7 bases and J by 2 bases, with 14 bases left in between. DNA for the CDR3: TGTGCCAGTATCAATATGCGGGAAAACTATGGCTACACCTTC. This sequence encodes CASINMRENYGYTF.

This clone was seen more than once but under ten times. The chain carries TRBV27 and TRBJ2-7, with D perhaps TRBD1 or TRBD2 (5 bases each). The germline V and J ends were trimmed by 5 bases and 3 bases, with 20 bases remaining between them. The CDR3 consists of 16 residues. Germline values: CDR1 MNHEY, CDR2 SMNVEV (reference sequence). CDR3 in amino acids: CASSPSTGTFIYEQYF. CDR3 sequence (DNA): TGTGCCAGCAGTCCTTCGACCGGGACCTTTATCTACGAGCAGTACTTC.

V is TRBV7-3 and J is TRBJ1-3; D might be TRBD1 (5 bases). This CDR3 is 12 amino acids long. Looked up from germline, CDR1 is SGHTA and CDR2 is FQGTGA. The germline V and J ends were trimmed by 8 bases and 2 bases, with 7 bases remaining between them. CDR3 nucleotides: TGTGCCAGCGGGGGGGCTGGAAACACCATATATTTT. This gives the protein CASGGAGNTIYF. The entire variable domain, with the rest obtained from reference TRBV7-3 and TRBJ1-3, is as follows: GAGVSQTPSNKVTEKGKYVELRCDPISGHTALYWYRQSLGQGPEFLIYFQGTGAADDSGLPNDRFFAVRPEGSVSTLKIQRTERGDSAVYLCASGGAGNTIYFGEGSWLTVV.

The CDR3 nucleotides read TGTGCCAGCAGCCGAGCCATGGGAGATACGCAGTATTTT. It yields the protein CASSRAMGDTQYF. This chain uses TRBV7-3 with TRBJ2-3, with no clear D. The V gene lost 5 bases and the J gene lost 5 bases, with 11 bases spanning the gap. This CDR3 contains 13 residues. Germline V gives CDR1 SGHTA, CDR2 FQGTGA.

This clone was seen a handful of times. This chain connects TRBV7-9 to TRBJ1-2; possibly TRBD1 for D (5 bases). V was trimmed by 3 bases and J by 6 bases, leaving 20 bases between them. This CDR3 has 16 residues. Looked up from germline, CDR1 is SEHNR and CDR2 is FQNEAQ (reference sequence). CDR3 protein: CASSLGQERSVHGYTF. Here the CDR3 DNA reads TGTGCCAGCAGCTTGGGGCAGGAAAGGAGTGTCCATGGCTACACCTTC.

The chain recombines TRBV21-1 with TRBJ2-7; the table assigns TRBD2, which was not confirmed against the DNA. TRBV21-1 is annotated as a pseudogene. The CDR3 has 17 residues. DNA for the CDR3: TGTGCCAGCAGCAAAGCGGGAGGGGGGCATATCTCCTACGAGCAGTACTTC. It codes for CASSKAGGGHISYEQYF.

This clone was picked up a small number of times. CDR3 in DNA: TGTGCCAGCAGCGTAGCGGGACCTACCACTGAAGCTTTCTTT. It is translated as CASSVAGPTTEAFF. This sequence joins TRBV9 and TRBJ1-1; possibly TRBD1 for D (5 bases). V lost 0 bases and J lost 4, with 10 bases in between. The CDR3 sequence is 14 residues long. The germline gives CDR1 SGDLS, CDR2 YYNGEE.

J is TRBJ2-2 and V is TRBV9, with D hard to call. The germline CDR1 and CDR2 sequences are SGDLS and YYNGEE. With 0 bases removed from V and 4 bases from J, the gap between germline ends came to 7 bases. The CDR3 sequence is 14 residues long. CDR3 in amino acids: CASSVDLGTGELFF. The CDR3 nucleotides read TGTGCCAGCAGCGTAGATCTGGGCACCGGGGAGCTGTTTTTT.

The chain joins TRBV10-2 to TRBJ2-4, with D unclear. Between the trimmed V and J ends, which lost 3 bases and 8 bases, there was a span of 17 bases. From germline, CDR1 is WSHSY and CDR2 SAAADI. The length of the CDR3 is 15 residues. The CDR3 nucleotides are TGCGCCAGCAGTGATTATCTAGGGATCGCTGACATTCAGTACTTC. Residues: CASSDYLGIADIQYF.

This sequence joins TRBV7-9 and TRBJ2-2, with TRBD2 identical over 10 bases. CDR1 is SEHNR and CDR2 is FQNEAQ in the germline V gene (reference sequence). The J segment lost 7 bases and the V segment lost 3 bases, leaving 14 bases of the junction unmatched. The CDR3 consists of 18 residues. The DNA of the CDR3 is TGTGCCAGCAGCTTTGAGACCCAGCTAGCGGGAGCTCTCGGGGAGCTGTTTTTT. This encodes CASSFETQLAGALGELFF.

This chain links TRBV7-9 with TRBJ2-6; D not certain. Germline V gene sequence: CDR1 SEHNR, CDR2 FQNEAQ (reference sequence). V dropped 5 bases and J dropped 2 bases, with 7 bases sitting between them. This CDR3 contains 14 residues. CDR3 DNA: TGTGCCAGCAGCACCGGCCCTGGGGCCAACGTCCTGACTTTC. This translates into CASSTGPGANVLTF.